This entry is about one T cell receptor beta chain. Germline trimming cut 5 bases from V and 3 bases from J; bases unmatched to any gene: 3. The length of the CDR3 is 13 residues. This sample is part of a study of blood T cell repertoires in COVID-19. On the study more broadly: Samples taken during acute and convalescent COVID-19 were collected in the United States, Italy and Spain. Sample material is recorded as cDNA or gDNA derived from T cells, B-cell-depleted T cells, or PBMCs.

Methods used by the authors: Amplification of reference gene primers provided the estimated nucleated cell counts. This table comes from immunoSEQ multiplex PCR, and its TCRdb copy is limited to in-frame clones, with some not included. Clone size and the V and J calls come from that table; the DNA yielded D and trimming. The data hold approximately 240,000 clones, with 83% observed a single time. The sequencing sample was made of peripheral blood. This TCR was recovered from a human donor in a cohort sampled during active COVID-19. The chain joins TRBV12-3 or TRBV12-4 to TRBJ2-7, with 8 bases lining up with TRBD1. CDR3: CASSPQGVYEQYF. Written as DNA, the CDR3 is TGTGCCAGCAGTCCACAGGGGGTCTACGAGCAGTACTTC.